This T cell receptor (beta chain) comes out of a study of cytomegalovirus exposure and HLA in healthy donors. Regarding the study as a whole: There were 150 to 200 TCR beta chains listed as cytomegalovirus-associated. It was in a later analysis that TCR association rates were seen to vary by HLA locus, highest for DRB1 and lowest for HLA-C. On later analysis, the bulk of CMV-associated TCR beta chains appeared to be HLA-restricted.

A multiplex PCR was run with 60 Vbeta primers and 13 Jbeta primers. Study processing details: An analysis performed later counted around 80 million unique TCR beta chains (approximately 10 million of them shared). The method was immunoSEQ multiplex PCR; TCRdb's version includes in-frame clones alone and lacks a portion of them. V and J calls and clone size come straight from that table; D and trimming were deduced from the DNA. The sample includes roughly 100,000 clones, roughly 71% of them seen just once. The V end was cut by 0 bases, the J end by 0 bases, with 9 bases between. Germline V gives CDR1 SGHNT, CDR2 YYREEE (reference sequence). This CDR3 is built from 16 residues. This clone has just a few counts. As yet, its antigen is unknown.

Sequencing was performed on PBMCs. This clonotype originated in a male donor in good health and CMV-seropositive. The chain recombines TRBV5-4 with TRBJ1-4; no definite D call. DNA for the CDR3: TGTGCCAGCAGCTTGGGTGGGCTTGCAACTAATGAAAAACTGTTTTTT. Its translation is CASSLGGLATNEKLFF.